The clone carrying this T cell receptor (beta chain) has a count of ten or more. Amplification of TCR beta CDR3 regions was performed using RNA transcripts as template. TCR CDR3 regions were first amplified by RT-PCR with HTBI primers. TCRdb processed the multiplex PCR reads anew with MiXCR; each CDR3 protein has one entry. Of 400,000 to 550,000 distinct CDR3 sequences in the sample, around 14% were seen once. This CDR3 is built from 14 residues. V was pared by 10 bases and J by 6 bases, with 12 bases of the junction left unmatched. Diagnostic decisions used clinical symptoms, serum thyroxine and TRAb, thyroid ultrasound and orbital computed tomography. These data are taken from a study of T cells in Graves' hyperthyroidism and ophthalmopathy. Looking at the study overall: Peripheral blood specimens were obtained at initial diagnosis, prior to any treatment.

This TCR came from a young woman with Graves' hyperthyroidism. The rearrangement joins TRBV12-3 or TRBV12-4 to TRBJ2-1; 7 nucleotides align to TRBD2. The sequenced material came from blood. For the CDR3, the DNA is TGTGCCACCAATGGGACTACAGACGGCAATGAGCAGTTCTTC. This sequence encodes CATNGTTDGNEQFF.